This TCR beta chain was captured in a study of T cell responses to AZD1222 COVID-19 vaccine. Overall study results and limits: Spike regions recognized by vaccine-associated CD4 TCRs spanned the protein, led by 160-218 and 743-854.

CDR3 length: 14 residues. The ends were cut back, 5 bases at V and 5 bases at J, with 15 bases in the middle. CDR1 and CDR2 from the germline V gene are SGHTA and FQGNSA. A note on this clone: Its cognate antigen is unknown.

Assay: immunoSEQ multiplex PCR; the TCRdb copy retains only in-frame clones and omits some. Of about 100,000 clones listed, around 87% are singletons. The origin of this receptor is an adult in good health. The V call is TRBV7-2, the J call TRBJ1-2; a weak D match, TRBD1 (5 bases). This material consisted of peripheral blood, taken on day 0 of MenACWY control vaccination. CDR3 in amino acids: CASSLEPGGYGYTF. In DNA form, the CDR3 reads TGTGCCAGCAGCCTGGAGCCGGGGGGTTATGGCTACACCTTC.